The text below deals with one T cell receptor beta chain. The antigen this receptor binds is unknown. The sample holds no much larger clone one base away, and base qualities are not on file. CDR1 and CDR2, looked up from the germline V gene, are LGHNA and YNFKEQ. The germline V and J ends show losses of 1 base and 1 base respectively, and no gene match explains 9 bases of the junction. The CDR3, cysteine through phenylalanine, is 18 amino acids long. Here the CDR3 DNA is all that survives: 54 bases in frame from base 1. Healthy HIV-negative adults with no recently reported acute infections or vaccinations were included as donors. Only Caucasian adults living in Nashville, Tennessee, USA were represented among the donors. Magnetic negative selection was used to enrich CD4+ T cells, after which naive cells were positively selected on CD45RA and the negative fraction became the memory subset. Blood was obtained by leukapheresis, after which PBMCs were separated by Ficoll-Histopaque density gradient centrifugation and cryopreserved in liquid nitrogen vapor phase. Analytical flow cytometry was used to check the purity and quantity of each magnetically sorted T cell population. Genomic DNA was isolated from each sorted fraction and quantified by UV absorbance on a Nanodrop 2000c.

The data stem from a study of shared clonotypes between healthy human individuals (dated by TCRdb to about 2020). Study-wide context: The cohort included three men and a couple of women between 18 and 49 years of age. For each donor, CD4 naive and CD4 memory were each run on three plates, CD8 naive on two plates, and CD8 memory on one plate. To estimate repertoire size and how much clonotype sharing occurs between individuals, the study deeply sequenced the blood TCR repertoires of about five healthy adults. To increase sequencing depth and limit assay-specific biases, different laboratories used diverse techniques to prepare libraries and sequence TCR repertoires. Between about 0.85 and 9.5 billion PBMCs per donor were obtained by leukapheresis.

TCR CDR3 regions were amplified from genomic DNA by multiplex PCR using the deep immunoSEQ assay. Genomic DNA extracted from each cell subset was distributed evenly over all wells of several immunoSEQ 96-well plates, and each plate served as one replicate. For sorted subsets, roughly 200 ng of genomic DNA, equivalent to around 30,000 T cell genomes, went into each replicate PCR. Purified libraries were measured with a Qubit 3.0 fluorometer, size-checked on a Bioanalyzer 2100, and measured again with the KAPA Library Quantification kit. Every immunoSEQ 96-well plate was sequenced on a dedicated single-read 150-cycle Illumina NextSeq 550 flow cell. Per the source publication's procedure: Because only junctional sequences without quality scores were contained in the immunoSEQ output, filtering matching that applied to full-length reads could not be performed. To assign V/J genes and CDR3, sequences were annotated against IMGT germline references using PyIR, a Python wrapper for IgBLAST v1.9. Reads were removed for weak V/J assignments (E-value above 1e-6), missing CDR3, stop codons, out-of-frame junctions, or ambiguous translated residues. V3J clonotypes were defined as sequences sharing an identical inferred V gene, J gene, and CDR3 amino acid sequence. To compute the percentage overlap between repertoires, the number of shared unique clonotypes was divided by the size of the smaller repertoire. RTK rarefaction, the Chao1 estimator, and Recon v2.1 estimates of unobserved clonotypes were used to assess repertoire richness. Generation probabilities were computed with OLGA for all TCRbeta clonotypes obtained by the gDNA method from four donors. The source is immuneACCESS, and TCRdb retained only in-frame sequences with V and J called. Part of the clones is not carried over; for the studies checked, unresolved V genes explain less than half of this, and the remainder is unexplained. V and J calls plus clone size are reproduced from that table; the DNA served to infer D and trimming. This sample has 2 million to 2.5 million clones in its table, and 85% to 95% of those were observed once. In total, the top ten clones hold approximately 0.41% of the sample.

Here is what the overall study found, with its caveats: Compared with non-shared clonotypes, the clonotypes found in all four sorted-subset donors had higher generation probabilities. Based on pairwise subsampling, the degree of clonotype sharing among donors was expected to be affected by sequencing depth. Because the study included only a small number of donors, the genetic and exposure-history diversity represented was limited. Sampling was restricted to blood, and TCR repertoires in tissue are likely to differ from TCR repertoires in blood. Sharing across several donors was observed for around 5% of naive CD4, around 3.5% of naive CD8, 2.3% of memory CD4, and less than 0.45% of memory CD8 clonotypes. Naive subsets generally had larger estimated clonotype richness than memory subsets. Even with the large sequencing depth, rarefaction of the sorted-subset datasets indicated that sequencing was incomplete.

This sequence uses TRBV4-2 and TRBJ1-4, and 7 bases in between align with TRBD1. The specimen was naive CD4+ T cells from PBMCs. The cell subset or site tag for this specimen amounts to: CD45RA+ positively selected. The TCR originated in a young man in good health. Some clones in this sample may be carry-over from other donors' samples. The DNA is as follows: TGTGCCAGCAGCCAAGTGGGAGGGGGCGGAGGAACTAATGAAAAACTGTTTTTT. Translated, it gives CASSQVGGGGGTNEKLFF.